The source of this T cell receptor beta chain is a study of blood T cells in healthy people across ages. V was pared by 0 bases and J by 5 bases, with 5 bases of the junction left unmatched. CDR3 length: 15 residues. Looked up from germline, CDR1 is SSHAT and CDR2 is FNYEAQ (reference sequence). Donors were healthy Caucasian individuals from Russia aged roughly 6 to 100. Alongside a J-beta primer mix, a sample-barcoded 5' primer served in a second PCR lasting about 7 to 11 cycles. One entry per CDR3 protein results from TCRdb running MiXCR on the 5' RACE reads. This sample yields 1,100,000 or so distinct CDR3 sequences, of which 45% are seen a single time; approximately 20% belongs to the top ten.

The sample consisted of blood. The genes are TRBV7-7 and TRBJ2-5, with 8 bases aligning to TRBD2. This clonotype was sampled from a woman in her fifties or sixties in good health. DNA for the CDR3: TGTGCCAGCAGCTTAGCTAGCGGGATGGGGGAGACCCAGTACTTC. It specifies CASSLASGMGETQYF. Complete variable domain (other parts from reference TRBV7-7 and TRBJ2-5): GAGVSQSPRYKVTKRGQDVTLRCDPISSHATLYWYQQALGQGPEFLTYFNYEAQPDKSGLPSDRFSAERPEGSISTLTIQRTEQRDSAMYRCASSLASGMGETQYFGPGTRLLVL.